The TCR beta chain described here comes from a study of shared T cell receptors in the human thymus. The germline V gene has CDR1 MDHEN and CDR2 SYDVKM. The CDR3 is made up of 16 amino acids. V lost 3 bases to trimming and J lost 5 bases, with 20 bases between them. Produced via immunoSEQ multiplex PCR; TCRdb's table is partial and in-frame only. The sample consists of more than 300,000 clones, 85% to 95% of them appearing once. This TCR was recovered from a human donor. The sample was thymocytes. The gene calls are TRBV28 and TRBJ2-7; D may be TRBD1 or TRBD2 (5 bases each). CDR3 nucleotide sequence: TGTGCCAGCAGTTTTGGGGTGGGGACGGAGCCCGACGAGCAGTACTTC. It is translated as CASSFGVGTEPDEQYF.